The entry below gives a single T cell receptor (beta chain) sequence along with its context. The antigen is unknown. This entry belongs to a study of a mutant IDH1 vaccine in newly diagnosed glioma. At the level of the study: Patients were given eight vaccinations, scheduled in weeks 1, 3, 5, 7, 11, 15, 19 and 23.

Time point of the sample: week 23, last vaccination. Vaccination used 300 ug of mutant IDH1 20-mer peptide per dose, with topical imiquimod. The CDR3 runs 16 residues. Germline-derived CDR1 and CDR2 are MGHRA and YSYEKL. Trimming took 4 bases from V and 0 from J, leaving 15 bases between them. Clones were sequenced by immunoSEQ multiplex PCR, and TCRdb holds only the in-frame ones, with some missing. Counted here are about 38,000 clones, roughly 76% occurring once; the ten biggest clones make up about 5%. The TCR was taken from a man aged 35-49 years with glioma. The genes are TRBV4-1 and TRBJ2-5; D perhaps matches TRBD2 (7 bases). Sample: PBMCs, taken from a glioma patient whose treatment included an IDH1 peptide vaccine. This chain's CDR3 is CASSLDSGTYQETQYF. In DNA, the CDR3 is TGCGCCAGCAGCCTGGACAGCGGGACCTACCAAGAGACCCAGTACTTC.